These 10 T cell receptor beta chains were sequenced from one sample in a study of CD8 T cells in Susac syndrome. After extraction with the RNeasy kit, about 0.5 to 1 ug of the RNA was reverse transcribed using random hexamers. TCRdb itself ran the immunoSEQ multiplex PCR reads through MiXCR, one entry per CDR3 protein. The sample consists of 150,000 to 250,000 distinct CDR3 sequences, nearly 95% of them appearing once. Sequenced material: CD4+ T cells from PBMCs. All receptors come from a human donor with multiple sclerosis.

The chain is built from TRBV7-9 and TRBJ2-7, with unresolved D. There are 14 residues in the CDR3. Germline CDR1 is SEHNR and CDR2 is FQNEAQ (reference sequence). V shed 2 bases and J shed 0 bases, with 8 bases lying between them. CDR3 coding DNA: TGTGCCAGCAGCTTATGGAATCCCTCCTACGAGCAGTACTTC. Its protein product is CASSLWNPSYEQYF.

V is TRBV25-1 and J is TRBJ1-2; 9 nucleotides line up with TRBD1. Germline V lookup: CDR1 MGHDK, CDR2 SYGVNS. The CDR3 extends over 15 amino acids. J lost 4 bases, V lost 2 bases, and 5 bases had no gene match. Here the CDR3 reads CASSEGTGYSYGYTF. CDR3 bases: TGTGCCAGCAGTGAAGGGACAGGGTATTCCTATGGCTACACCTTC.

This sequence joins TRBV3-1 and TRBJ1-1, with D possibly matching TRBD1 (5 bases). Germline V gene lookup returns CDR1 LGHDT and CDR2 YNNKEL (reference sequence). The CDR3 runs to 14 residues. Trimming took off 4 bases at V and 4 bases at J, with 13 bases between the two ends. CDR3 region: CASSRIPRGTEAFF. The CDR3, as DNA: TGTGCCAGCAGCCGCATCCCTAGGGGCACTGAAGCTTTCTTT.

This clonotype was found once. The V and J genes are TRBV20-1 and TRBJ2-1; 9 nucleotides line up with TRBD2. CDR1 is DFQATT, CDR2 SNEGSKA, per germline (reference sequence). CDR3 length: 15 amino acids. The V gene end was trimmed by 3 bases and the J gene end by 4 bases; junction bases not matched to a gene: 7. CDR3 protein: CSARGLAGSYNEQFF. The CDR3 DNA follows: TGCAGTGCTAGGGGGCTAGCGGGATCTTACAATGAGCAGTTCTTC.

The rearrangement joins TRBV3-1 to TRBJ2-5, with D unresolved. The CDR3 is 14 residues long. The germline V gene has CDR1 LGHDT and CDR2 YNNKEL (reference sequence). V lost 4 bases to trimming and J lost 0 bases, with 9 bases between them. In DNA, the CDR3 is TGTGCCAGCAGCCTTGCATCGTACCAAGAGACCCAGTACTTC. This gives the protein CASSLASYQETQYF.

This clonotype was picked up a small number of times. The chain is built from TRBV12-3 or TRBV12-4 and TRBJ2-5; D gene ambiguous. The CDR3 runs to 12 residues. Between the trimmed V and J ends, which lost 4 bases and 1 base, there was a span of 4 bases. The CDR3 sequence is CASSSSQETQYF. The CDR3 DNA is TGTGCCAGCAGTTCCAGCCAAGAGACCCAGTACTTC.

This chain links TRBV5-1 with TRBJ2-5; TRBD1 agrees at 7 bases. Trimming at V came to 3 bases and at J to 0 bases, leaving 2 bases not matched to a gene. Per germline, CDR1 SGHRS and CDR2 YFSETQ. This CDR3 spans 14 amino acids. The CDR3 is CASSSGQHQETQYF. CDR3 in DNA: TGCGCCAGCAGCTCGGGACAGCACCAAGAGACCCAGTACTTC.

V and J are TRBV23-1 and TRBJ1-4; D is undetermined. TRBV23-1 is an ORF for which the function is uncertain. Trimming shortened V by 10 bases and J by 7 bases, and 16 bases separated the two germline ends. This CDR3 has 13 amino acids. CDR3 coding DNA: TGCGCCACCCCACCTACGGGCGTTGAAAAACTGTTTTTT. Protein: CATPPTGVEKLFF.

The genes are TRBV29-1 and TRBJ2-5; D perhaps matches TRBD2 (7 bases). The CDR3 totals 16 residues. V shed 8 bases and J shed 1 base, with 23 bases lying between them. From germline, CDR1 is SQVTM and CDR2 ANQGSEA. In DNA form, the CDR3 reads TGCAGCCTCACTACCCTAGGGGGGGCTCGCCAAGAGACCCAGTACTTC. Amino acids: CSLTTLGGARQETQYF.

CDR3 coding DNA: TGCAGTGCTAGGCGGACTAGCGGGCCCCTCGAGCAGTACTTC. Its translation: CSARRTSGPLEQYF. The chain combines TRBV20-1 with TRBJ2-7; 11 nucleotides agree with TRBD2. The CDR3 runs 14 residues. After removal of 3 bases from V and 6 bases from J, the junction contained 7 bases not matched to a gene. Germline loops: CDR1 DFQATT, CDR2 SNEGSKA (reference sequence).